These 31 T cell receptor beta chains share one sample of origin, sequenced in a study of T cells in Graves' hyperthyroidism and ophthalmopathy. RNA transcripts served as the template for amplifying TCR beta CDR3 regions. HTBI primers were employed in a first-round RT-PCR of the TCR CDR3. TCRdb re-called the multiplex PCR reads with MiXCR, one entry per CDR3 protein. The table lists about 420,000 distinct CDR3 sequences, about 15% of them singletons, with roughly 7.7% in the top ten. Specimen: blood. These receptors were collected from a young woman with Graves' hyperthyroidism.

This clonotype was seen ten or more times. The CDR3 DNA reads as TGTGCCAGCAGCTCCGGACAGCTTGAAGCTTTCTTT. The encoded protein is CASSSGQLEAFF. The V call is TRBV7-9, the J call TRBJ1-1, with D possibly being TRBD1 (6 bases). V was pared by 4 bases and J by 7 bases, with 10 bases between. The germline gives CDR1 SEHNR, CDR2 FQNEAQ (reference sequence). This CDR3 has 12 amino acids.

This clonotype was recorded many times. The chain joins TRBV18 to TRBJ2-7; D uncertain. This CDR3 spans 12 amino acids. Trimming stripped 6 bases from V and 0 bases from J, with 6 bases between. Germline assignment: CDR1 KGHSH and CDR2 LQKENI. The CDR3 DNA reads as TGTGCCAGCTCTCTCTCCTCCTACGAGCAGTACTTC. Residues: CASSLSSYEQYF. The whole variable domain, filled in from reference TRBV18 and TRBJ2-7, reads NAGVMQNPRHLVRRRGQEARLRCSPMKGHSHVYWYRQLPEEGLKFMVYLQKENIIDESGMPKERFSAEFPKEGPSILRIQQVVRGDSAAYFCASSLSSYEQYFGPGTRLTVT.

This clonotype appeared many times. The J gene is TRBJ2-3, the V gene TRBV9; 10 nucleotides agree with TRBD2. The V segment lost 3 bases and the J segment 2 bases; nucleotides outside the gene matches: 6. CDR1 and CDR2 from the germline V gene are SGDLS and YYNGEE. The CDR3 sequence is 16 residues long. CDR3 in DNA: TGTGCCAGCAGCGCAGGACTAGCGGTCTACACAGATACGCAGTATTTT. Protein product: CASSAGLAVYTDTQYF. The full variable domain, in which reference TRBV9 and TRBJ2-3 provide the parts outside the CDR3, is DSGVTQTPKHLITATGQRVTLRCSPRSGDLSVYWYQQSLDQGLQFLIQYYNGEERAKGNILERFSAQQFPDLHSELNLSSLELGDSALYFCASSAGLAVYTDTQYFGPGTRLTVL.

The J gene is TRBJ2-3, the V gene TRBV2; 8 nucleotides match TRBD2. Germline values: CDR1 SNHLY, CDR2 FYNNEI. With V trimmed by 6 bases and J by 1 base, 3 bases remained unmatched. This CDR3 is built from 14 residues. The CDR3 spells CASRRAGGTDTQYF. The CDR3 DNA reads TGTGCCAGCAGAAGAGCGGGGGGCACAGATACGCAGTATTTT.

This clonotype was counted ten times or more. The chain recombines TRBV18 with TRBJ2-3; the match to TRBD2 covers 10 bases. The trim removed 2 bases at V and 6 bases at J, leaving 11 bases unmatched. CDR1 KGHSH and CDR2 LQKENI come from the germline V gene. This CDR3 has 17 amino acids. The CDR3: CASSPLWLAGAMDTQYF. The CDR3 DNA reads TGTGCCAGCTCACCATTGTGGCTAGCGGGGGCCATGGATACGCAGTATTTT.

This clonotype came up a few times. This chain uses TRBV4-1 with TRBJ1-5; D ambiguous. Germline V lookup: CDR1 MGHRA, CDR2 YSYEKL. Trimming shortened V by 1 base and J by 4 bases, and 11 bases separated the two germline ends. The CDR3 runs to 15 residues. The CDR3 sequence: CASSQGRLGNQPQHF. DNA of the CDR3: TGCGCCAGCAGCCAAGGCCGGCTGGGGAATCAGCCCCAGCATTTT.

This clonotype was found many times. This rearrangement joins TRBV9 to TRBJ2-3, with 8 positions matching TRBD1. This CDR3 is built from 14 residues. Germline V gives CDR1 SGDLS, CDR2 YYNGEE. V was pared by 4 bases and J by 2 bases, with 3 bases of the junction left unmatched. The CDR3 nucleotides read TGTGCCAGCAGCCGGGACAGGTACACAGATACGCAGTATTTT. Its protein is CASSRDRYTDTQYF. Drawing the rest from reference TRBV9 and TRBJ2-3, the complete variable domain is DSGVTQTPKHLITATGQRVTLRCSPRSGDLSVYWYQQSLDQGLQFLIQYYNGEERAKGNILERFSAQQFPDLHSELNLSSLELGDSALYFCASSRDRYTDTQYFGPGTRLTVL.

The chain has TRBV4-1 and TRBJ2-7; TRBD1 aligns across 7 bases. With 0 bases clipped from V and 6 bases from J, the junction kept 5 bases outside the gene matches. CDR3 size: 14 residues. The germline gives CDR1 MGHRA, CDR2 YSYEKL. DNA for the CDR3: TGCGCCAGCAGCCAAGAGGGGGACAGCCTCGAGCAGTACTTC. Protein product: CASSQEGDSLEQYF.

This clonotype was seen ten or more times. This chain links TRBV28 with TRBJ2-7; 8 bases fit TRBD2. CDR1 and CDR2 from the germline V gene are MDHEN and SYDVKM. The CDR3 runs to 16 residues. The ends lost 6 bases at V and 6 bases at J; junction bases unmatched: 16. The DNA for the CDR3 is TGTGCCAGCAGCCCCTGGGGCGGGGGGAAGGACTCCGAGCAGTACTTC. Amino acids: CASSPWGGGKDSEQYF.

This clonotype was observed a few times. This chain uses TRBV11-2 with TRBJ2-7; a possible D gene is TRBD1 (6 bases). The germline CDR1 and CDR2 sequences are SGHAT and FQNNGV. V was pared by 5 bases and J by 2 bases, with 10 bases between. CDR3 length equals 13 residues. The CDR3, as DNA: TGTGCCAGCAGCCGGGACACGGCCTACGAGCAGTACTTC. As protein: CASSRDTAYEQYF.

The rearrangement uses TRBV7-2 and TRBJ2-7; TRBD1 matches 8 bases. The length of the CDR3 is 15 residues. Germline V gene lookup returns CDR1 SGHTA and CDR2 FQGNSA. J gave up 2 bases and V 4 bases, and 7 bases lay outside the gene matches. The CDR3 DNA follows: TGTGCCAGCAGCTCATCACGGGGACAGGCCTACGAGCAGTACTTC. Residues: CASSSSRGQAYEQYF.

The gene calls are TRBV28 and TRBJ2-5; 12 bases align to TRBD1. V trimming: 6 bases; J trimming: 5 bases; junction bases outside the gene matches: 13. This CDR3 contains 17 residues. Germline CDR1 MDHEN, CDR2 SYDVKM. CDR3 nucleotide sequence: TGTGCCAGCAGCACGCCGGGACAGGGGGCTATGTCGGAGACCCAGTACTTC. It specifies CASSTPGQGAMSETQYF.

The chain couples TRBV24-1 to TRBJ2-1, with a possible D match to TRBD2 (5 bases). V was clipped by 9 bases and J by 6 bases, with 17 bases between them. This CDR3 has 14 amino acids. Looked up from germline, CDR1 is KGHDR and CDR2 is SFDVKD. DNA for the CDR3: TGTGCCACCCTCATTACGGACTGCCTCAATGAGCAGTTCTTC. Encoded protein: CATLITDCLNEQFF.

This clonotype was detected many times. This chain connects TRBV11-2 to TRBJ1-2, with TRBD1 matching 8 bases. The CDR3 is made up of 13 amino acids. Germline CDR1 is SGHAT and CDR2 is FQNNGV. Unmatched junction bases numbered 0, after V lost 3 bases and J lost 3 bases. The CDR3 reads CASSLDRDYGYTF. In DNA, the CDR3 is TGTGCCAGCAGCTTGGACAGGGACTATGGCTACACCTTC.

This clonotype appeared many times. This chain connects TRBV28 to TRBJ2-7, with a weak D call TRBD2 (7 bases). In germline, CDR1 is MDHEN, CDR2 SYDVKM. V lost 6 bases to trimming and J lost 2 bases, with 14 bases between them. This CDR3 is built from 14 residues. CDR3 residues: CASSPGGRPYEQYF. As DNA, the CDR3 is TGTGCCAGCAGCCCCGGGGGGCGGCCCTACGAGCAGTACTTC. The whole variable domain, filled in from reference TRBV28 and TRBJ2-7, reads DVKVTQSSRYLVKRTGEKVFLECVQDMDHENMFWYRQDPGLGLRLIYFSYDVKMKEKGDIPEGYSVSREKKERFSLILESASTNQTSMYLCASSPGGRPYEQYFGPGTRLTVT.

This clonotype was recorded at least ten times. The chain joins TRBV6-5 to TRBJ1-2, with a possible D match to TRBD1 (5 bases). Per germline, CDR1 MNHEY and CDR2 SVGAGI. V was pared by 2 bases and J by 3 bases, with 13 bases between. This CDR3 spans 15 amino acids. Written as DNA, the CDR3 is TGTGCCAGCAGTTACCGGGGACTTTCGGACTATGGCTACACCTTC. Encoded protein: CASSYRGLSDYGYTF.

V usage is TRBV28 and J usage is TRBJ2-1; TRBD2 agrees at 8 bases. The CDR3 has 14 residues. The V gene end was trimmed by 8 bases and the J gene end by 6 bases; junction bases not matched to a gene: 9. Per the germline V gene, CDR1 is MDHEN and CDR2 is SYDVKM. CDR3 residues: CASRGGGSVNEQFF. In DNA form, the CDR3 reads TGTGCCAGCCGGGGGGGGGGGTCGGTCAATGAGCAGTTCTTC.

In this sample, this clonotype turned up many times. This chain links TRBV29-1 with TRBJ2-5, with a tentative D call TRBD2 (6 bases). The CDR3 loop spans 12 amino acids. Germline V gene lookup returns CDR1 SQVTM and CDR2 ANQGSEA. Written as DNA, the CDR3 is TGCAGTGCTGACGGGGGACAAGAGACCCAGTACTTC. Protein: CSADGGQETQYF.

This clonotype was detected a few times. V usage is TRBV10-2 and J usage is TRBJ2-1, with a possible D match to TRBD2 (5 bases). Germline loops: CDR1 WSHSY, CDR2 SAAADI. The CDR3 loop spans 14 amino acids. V shed 10 bases and J shed 6 bases, with 19 bases lying between them. CDR3: CATRSTVGSNEQFF. The CDR3 nucleotides read TGCGCCACTCGCTCCACAGTGGGGAGCAATGAGCAGTTCTTC.

This clonotype was seen many times. V and J are TRBV5-6 and TRBJ2-3; TRBD1 agrees at 8 bases. Germline V gene lookup returns CDR1 SGHDT and CDR2 YYEEEE. This CDR3 contains 16 residues. V lost 1 base to trimming and J lost 3 bases; unmatched junction nucleotides: 7. The CDR3 nucleotides are TGTGCCAGCAGCTTGAGATGGGACAGGACGACAGATACGCAGTATTTT. Translation: CASSLRWDRTTDTQYF.

This clonotype occurred many times. The rearrangement uses TRBV30 and TRBJ2-7, with TRBD2 matching 13 bases. CDR1 GTSNPN and CDR2 SVGIG come from the germline V gene (reference sequence). V dropped 1 base and J dropped 5; count of bases not matched to a gene: 5. The CDR3 loop spans 15 amino acids. CDR3 DNA: TGTGCCTGGAGTGCCGGACTAGCGGGAGCCGACGAGCAGTACTTC. Residues: CAWSAGLAGADEQYF.

This clonotype was seen repeatedly, ten times or more. The rearrangement joins TRBV2 to TRBJ1-2, with D hard to call. The V end lost 3 bases, the J end lost 1 base, and 9 bases lay between the germline ends. Germline CDR1 reads SNHLY; CDR2 reads FYNNEI. CDR3 size: 14 residues. The CDR3: CASSERGGNYGYTF. The CDR3 DNA follows: TGTGCCAGCAGTGAGAGAGGCGGTAACTATGGCTACACCTTC.

About this clonotype: A much larger clone differs by one base, so this may be a read error. This chain uses TRBV7-6 with TRBJ2-3; D possibly corresponds to TRBD1 (6 bases). CDR3 length: 15 residues. Germline V CDR1 and CDR2: SGHVS, FNYEAQ. CDR3 DNA: TGTGCCAGCAGTCTTGGGGGCGTGGGCACAGATACGCGGTATTTT. It translates to CASSLGGVGTDTRYF.

The chain employs TRBV4-2 and TRBJ1-3; D may be TRBD1 (5 bases). The CDR3 runs 15 residues. V was clipped by 0 bases and J by 4 bases, with 10 bases between them. The germline CDR1 and CDR2 sequences are LGHNA and YNFKEQ. The CDR3 region is CASSQEPAGGNTIYF. The CDR3 DNA is TGTGCCAGCAGCCAAGAACCCGCAGGGGGAAACACCATATATTTT.

This clonotype was counted many times. The chain has TRBV5-1 and TRBJ2-7, with D perhaps TRBD2 (7 bases). CDR3 size: 15 residues. CDR1 is SGHRS, CDR2 YFSETQ, per germline. The V gene lost 1 base and the J gene lost 2 bases, with 13 bases spanning the gap. The CDR3 loop is CASSLSRGGTYEQYF. The CDR3 region has the DNA TGCGCCAGCAGCTTGTCCAGGGGAGGGACCTACGAGCAGTACTTC. The variable domain in full, with the rest retrieved from reference TRBV5-1 and TRBJ2-7, is KAGVTQTPRYLIKTRGQQVTLSCSPISGHRSVSWYQQTPGQGLQFLFEYFSETQRNKGNFPGRFSGRQFSNSRSEMNVSTLELGDSALYLCASSLSRGGTYEQYFGPGTRLTVT.

This clonotype was detected ten times or more. The V gene is TRBV7-3, the J gene TRBJ2-7; D is tentatively TRBD1 or TRBD2 (5 bases each). Germline-derived CDR1 and CDR2 are SGHTA and FQGTGA. The ends were cut back, 5 bases at V and 3 bases at J, with 14 bases in the middle. CDR3 size: 14 residues. Written as DNA, the CDR3 is TGTGCCAGCAGCCAGGGACCGATTGGCTACGAGCAGTACTTC. Translating gives CASSQGPIGYEQYF.

The CDR3 reads CASSATSFSSLEYNSPLHF. In DNA, the CDR3 is TGTGCCAGCAGTGCAACGTCATTCAGTAGCCTGGAATATAATTCACCCCTCCACTTT. This rearrangement joins TRBV6-1 to TRBJ1-6; D unresolved. CDR3 length: 19 residues. Trimming took 4 bases from V and 4 from J, leaving 23 bases between them. The germline V gene encodes CDR1 MNHNS and CDR2 SASEGT.

This clonotype occurred many times. The J gene is TRBJ2-5, the V gene TRBV29-1, with 10 bases lining up with TRBD1. The germline CDR1 and CDR2 sequences are SQVTM and ANQGSEA. The ends lost 3 bases at V and 4 bases at J; junction bases unmatched: 5. The CDR3 runs to 14 residues. Here the CDR3 reads CSVDWTGGGETQYF. In nucleotides, the CDR3 is TGCAGCGTTGATTGGACAGGGGGAGGAGAGACCCAGTACTTC. The full variable domain, rest sourced from reference TRBV29-1 and TRBJ2-5, is SAVISQKPSRDICQRGTSLTIQCQVDSQVTMMFWYRQQPGQSLTLIATANQGSEATYESGFVIDKFPISRPNLTFSTLTVSNMSPEDSSIYLCSVDWTGGGETQYFGPGTRLLVL.

This clonotype was found many times. The CDR3 sequence: CASSSAGQGAAEQYF. CDR3 sequence (DNA): TGTGCCAGCAGTTCCGCCGGACAGGGGGCGGCCGAGCAGTACTTC. The genes are TRBV28 and TRBJ2-7; 11 nucleotides align to TRBD1. Germline CDR1 MDHEN, CDR2 SYDVKM. CDR3 length: 15 amino acids. The ends lost 4 bases at V and 6 bases at J; junction bases unmatched: 8.

The table lists this clonotype with a few counts. An end of the junction does not agree with germline; a read error may underlie this. This rearrangement joins TRBV5-6 to TRBJ2-2, with D possibly TRBD2 on 5 matching bases. CDR3 length: 14 amino acids. The germline gives CDR1 SGHDT, CDR2 YYEEEE. The CDR3 DNA sequence: TGTGCCAGCAGCTATGACGGAAACACCGGGGAGCTGGTTTTT. Its protein product is CASSYDGNTGELVF.

Many counts were recorded for this clonotype. V gene TRBV7-9 combines with J gene TRBJ2-1, with D hard to call. Germline CDR1 and CDR2: SEHNR and FQNEAQ (reference sequence). The ends were cut back, 4 bases at V and 6 bases at J, with 16 bases in the middle. The CDR3 is 15 residues long. CDR3 bases: TGTGCCAGCAGCTCCATTAAAGGCGCCAGCAATGAGCAGTTCTTC. It translates to CASSSIKGASNEQFF. The full variable domain, completed using reference TRBV7-9 and TRBJ2-1, is DTGVSQNPRHKITKRGQNVTFRCDPISEHNRLYWYRQTLGQGPEFLTYFQNEAQLEKSRLLSDRFSAERPKGSFSTLEIQRTEQGDSAMYLCASSSIKGASNEQFFGPGTRLTVL.